This T cell receptor beta chain is from a study of regulatory T cells in long-lasting Graves disease. Time point specified: newly diagnosed GD, antithyroid drugs for less than 3 months. RNA isolated from PBMCs was used to make the TCR library. TCR beta libraries were built with iRepertoire HTBI primers and Arm-PCR of CDR3 regions. A single record per CDR3 protein comes from TCRdb applying MiXCR to the multiplex PCR reads. The table shows around 250,000 distinct CDR3 sequences, with about 18% occurring only once. The V end was cut by 4 bases, the J end by 0 bases, with 13 bases between. CDR3 length: 16 amino acids. Germline values: CDR1 SGHRS, CDR2 YFSETQ. As concerns this clonotype: A much larger clonotype is one base distant, so this may be a read error. This CDR3 is missing its conserved last phenylalanine or tryptophan, likely due to a read error.

The data were also submitted as part of a second study, on T cells in Graves' hyperthyroidism and ophthalmopathy. As that study records: Aged 18 to 65, the patients had hyperthyroidism that was newly diagnosed and had lasted under 2 months. Orbital computed tomography and thyroid ultrasound, together with serum TRAb and thyroxine and clinical symptoms, were used for diagnoses. HTBI primers were the set used in a first-round RT-PCR of the TCR CDR3. A model of 13 V-J features distinguished ophthalmopathy from stable hyperthyroidism.

The receptor comes from a woman aged 25 to 39 with Graves disease. This material consisted of peripheral blood mononuclear cells (PBMCs), taken at new diagnosis, from a patient treated with antithyroid drugs. V and J are TRBV5-1 and TRBJ2-2, with D unclear. This CDR3 reads CASSEPRTANTGELFL. The DNA for the CDR3 is TGCGCCAGCAGCGAACCTCGGACGGCGAACACCGGGGAGCTGTTTCTT.